This TCR beta chain was captured by sequencing in a study of B cell selection in AIRE deficiency. CD4+CD127+ cells were sorted as the conventional CD4 T cells. Controls came from healthy donors unrelated to patients. Authors' processing steps: Conventional T cell pools: about 11x10^4 distinct patient, fewer than 1.5x10^5 donor TCRbeta sequences. Profiling relied on immunoSEQ multiplex PCR, and the TCRdb table lists in-frame clones only, not all of them. That table is the source of V, J and clone size, and D and trimming were worked out from the DNA. The table has approximately 24,000 clones, 95% to 96% seen once; the top ten hold 0.15% to 0.2%. The study's findings and limits: Shared Treg sequences were biased toward short CDR3s with few non-templated nucleotide insertions.

With respect to this clone: Its matching antigen is unknown.

Germline CDR1 is SGHRS and CDR2 is YFSETQ. The CDR3 totals 13 residues. Trimming removed 0 bases at V and 6 bases at J, with 7 bases between. The rearrangement joins TRBV5-1 to TRBJ2-1, with D unresolved. This clonotype was obtained from a human donor in good health. The sample comprised CD4+CD127+ conventional T cells sorted from PBMCs. CDR3 in amino acids: CASSLEQPNEQFF. CDR3 sequence (DNA): TGCGCCAGCAGCTTGGAGCAGCCCAATGAGCAGTTCTTC. The complete variable domain, with remaining parts taken from reference TRBV5-1 and TRBJ2-1, reads KAGVTQTPRYLIKTRGQQVTLSCSPISGHRSVSWYQQTPGQGLQFLFEYFSETQRNKGNFPGRFSGRQFSNSRSEMNVSTLELGDSALYLCASSLEQPNEQFFGPGTRLTVL.